One and the same sample provided the 10 T cell receptor beta chains below, sequenced in a study of T-cell memory formation after mild COVID-19. TCRdb re-called the 5' RACE reads through MiXCR, storing one row per CDR3 protein. The data contain about 260,000 distinct CDR3 sequences, around 8% of them singletons. Sequencing used PBMCs or a T cell subset sorted from them (not recorded which). The source of these receptors is a man aged 18 to 29 who had mild COVID-19 (a few samples of this study predate the infection). Cell type and time point are not known.

The rearrangement joins TRBV18 to TRBJ2-5, with D perhaps matching TRBD1 (6 bases). Germline V lookup: CDR1 KGHSH, CDR2 LQKENI. This CDR3 region has 14 residues. Trimming pared 2 bases from V and 1 base from J, leaving 8 bases between. CDR3 amino acids: CASSPGGRQETQYF. The CDR3 nucleotides read TGTGCCAGCTCACCAGGGGGCCGCCAAGAGACCCAGTACTTC.

There are a few counts of this clonotype. The chain uses TRBV4-3 and TRBJ1-1, with D maybe TRBD1 (5 bases). The CDR3 consists of 16 residues. Per germline, CDR1 LGHNA and CDR2 YSLEER. V lost 2 bases to trimming and J lost 5 bases, with 18 bases between them. The CDR3 loop reads CASSQNLIGGGTEAFF. The CDR3 region has the DNA TGCGCCAGCAGCCAAAATCTCATCGGGGGTGGGACTGAAGCTTTCTTT.

The chain combines TRBV5-1 with TRBJ2-7; D remains ambiguous. V lost 2 bases and J 2 bases, leaving 8 bases between the germline ends. The CDR3 has 13 amino acids. Germline assignment: CDR1 SGHRS and CDR2 YFSETQ. The CDR3 coding sequence is TGCGCCAGCAGCTTTCACAGTCCCTACGAGCAGTACTTC. This sequence encodes CASSFHSPYEQYF.

This chain joins TRBV5-5 and TRBJ2-7; 9 bases agree with TRBD1. This CDR3 spans 17 amino acids. The germline V gene encodes CDR1 SGHKS and CDR2 YYEKEE (reference sequence). The trim removed 4 bases at V and 4 bases at J, leaving 15 bases unmatched. The CDR3 DNA reads TGTGCCAGCAGCCGACACTTCACAGGGGGCGAAAGTTACGAGCAGTACTTC. Its protein is CASSRHFTGGESYEQYF.

This clonotype was detected many times. V and J are TRBV12-3 or TRBV12-4 and TRBJ1-2; a possible D gene is TRBD1 (6 bases). V was pared by 5 bases and J by 5 bases, with 9 bases between. This CDR3 comprises 12 residues. The CDR3 DNA follows: TGTGCCAGCAGTCCAGGACAGTATGGCTACACCTTC. It yields the protein CASSPGQYGYTF.

This clonotype came up many times. Here the CDR3 DNA reads TGCAGCGTTGCTCTTGGGGTTGAGGGTGAGCAGTTCTTC. Encoded protein: CSVALGVEGEQFF. This sequence joins TRBV29-1 and TRBJ2-1, with D possibly being TRBD2 (5 bases). V shed 4 bases and J shed 9 bases, with 16 bases lying between them. CDR1 and CDR2 from the germline V gene are SQVTM and ANQGSEA. The CDR3 runs to 13 residues.

This clonotype has only a few counts. The rearrangement links TRBV6-5 to TRBJ1-6; 8 nucleotides agree with TRBD1. Germline CDR1 and CDR2: MNHEY and SVGAGI. The trim removed 4 bases at V and 6 bases at J, leaving 5 bases unmatched. The CDR3 has 15 amino acids. CDR3 bases: TGTGCCAGCAGTTCCGGGACAGGCAGTAATTCACCCCTCCACTTT. This codes for CASSSGTGSNSPLHF.

This chain connects TRBV9 to TRBJ1-2; possible D gene TRBD1, 5 bases. CDR1 and CDR2 from the germline V gene are SGDLS and YYNGEE. The CDR3 covers 14 residues. V was pared by 3 bases and J by 6 bases, with 15 bases between. CDR3 in DNA: TGTGCCAGCAGCGCCGTACCGGGGGTAAATGGCTACACCTTC. The encoded protein is CASSAVPGVNGYTF.

This clonotype appeared many times. CDR3: CASSAPGQGAREQYF. In DNA form, the CDR3 reads TGCGCCAGCAGCGCACCGGGACAGGGGGCGCGGGAGCAGTACTTC. This sequence joins TRBV10-2 and TRBJ2-7, with 12 bases aligning to TRBD1. The V gene's germline CDR1 is WSHSY and CDR2 SAAADI. The junction had 10 bases not matched to a gene; V was cut back by 6 bases and J by 7 bases. The CDR3 sequence is 15 residues long.

This clonotype was seen more than once but under ten times. This chain joins TRBV20-1 and TRBJ2-7; no clear D gene. CDR1 is DFQATT, CDR2 SNEGSKA, per germline (reference sequence). Trimming shortened V by 4 bases and J by 0 bases, and 7 bases separated the two germline ends. The length of the CDR3 is 12 residues. The CDR3 nucleotides are TGCAGTGCTATTGGAAGCTCCTACGAGCAGTACTTC. Its protein product is CSAIGSSYEQYF.